Shown below are 4 T cell receptor beta chains from a single sample sequenced in a study of response to subunit inactivated influenza vaccine. In TCRdb, the RT-PCR reads were re-called with MiXCR into one record per CDR3 protein. The data contain 500,000 to 550,000 distinct CDR3 sequences, less than 8% of them singletons. Sample: PBMCs from blood, taken roughly 24 months after vaccination. The receptors originated from a man between 50 and 70 years old who received an inactivated influenza vaccine.

J is TRBJ2-7 and V is TRBV5-1; TRBD2 aligns across 8 bases. The length of the CDR3 is 14 residues. Germline CDR1 and CDR2: SGHRS and YFSETQ. J was trimmed by 6 bases and V by 0 bases; bases with no gene match: 5. DNA for the CDR3: TGCGCCAGCAGCTTGGTCGGGAGGGCCCTCGAGCAGTACTTC. This encodes CASSLVGRALEQYF. The full variable domain, completed using reference TRBV5-1 and TRBJ2-7, is KAGVTQTPRYLIKTRGQQVTLSCSPISGHRSVSWYQQTPGQGLQFLFEYFSETQRNKGNFPGRFSGRQFSNSRSEMNVSTLELGDSALYLCASSLVGRALEQYFGPGTRLTVT.

This clonotype was observed a handful of times. This sequence joins TRBV7-2 and TRBJ2-2, with a weak D call TRBD1 (6 bases). The V end was cut by 6 bases, the J end by 1 base, with 12 bases between. Germline V CDR1 and CDR2: SGHTA, FQGNSA. The CDR3 is made up of 15 amino acids. In nucleotides, the CDR3 is TGTGCCAGCAGGCCTCCGACAGGGAACACCGGGGAGCTGTTTTTT. Translation: CASRPPTGNTGELFF.

This clonotype occurred a few times. The chain links TRBV4-2 to TRBJ2-3, with 10 nucleotides matching TRBD2. CDR1 LGHNA and CDR2 YNFKEQ come from the germline V gene. This CDR3 is built from 15 residues. The J segment lost 5 bases and the V segment lost 2 bases, leaving 4 bases of the junction unmatched. The DNA of the CDR3 is TGTGCCAGCAGCCAACCGGGACTAGCGATAGATACGCAGTATTTT. Translated: CASSQPGLAIDTQYF.

The chain combines TRBV20-1 with TRBJ1-5; 7 bases match TRBD1. Germline lookup yields CDR1 DFQATT and CDR2 SNEGSKA (reference sequence). Germline trimming cut 0 bases from V and 4 bases from J; bases unmatched to any gene: 3. The CDR3 loop spans 14 amino acids. The CDR3 DNA follows: TGCAGTGCTAGAGATATACAGGGGAATCAGCCCCAGCATTTT. It is translated as CSARDIQGNQPQHF.